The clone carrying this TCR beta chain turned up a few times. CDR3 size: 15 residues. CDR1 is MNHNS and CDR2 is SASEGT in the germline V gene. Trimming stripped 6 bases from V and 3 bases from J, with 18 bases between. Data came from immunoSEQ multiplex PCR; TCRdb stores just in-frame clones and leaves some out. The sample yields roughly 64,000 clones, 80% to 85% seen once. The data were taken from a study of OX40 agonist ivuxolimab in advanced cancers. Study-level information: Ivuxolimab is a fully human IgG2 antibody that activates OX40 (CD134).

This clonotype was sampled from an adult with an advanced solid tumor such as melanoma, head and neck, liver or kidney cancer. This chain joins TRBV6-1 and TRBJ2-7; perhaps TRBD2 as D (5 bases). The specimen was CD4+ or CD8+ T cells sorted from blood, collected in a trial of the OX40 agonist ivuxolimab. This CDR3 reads CASRMEAPGGYEQYF. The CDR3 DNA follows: TGTGCCAGCAGGATGGAGGCCCCCGGTGGCTACGAGCAGTACTTC.